The 31 T cell receptor beta chains given below trace back to one sample, sequenced in a study of blood T cell repertoires in COVID-19. Produced via immunoSEQ multiplex PCR; TCRdb's table is partial and in-frame only. The sample has some 200,000 clones, about 76% seen once; the top ten hold roughly 7.8%. The sequencing sample was made of peripheral blood. The receptors originated from a woman aged 50 to 60 with active or convalescent COVID-19.

The rearrangement uses TRBV12-3 or TRBV12-4 and TRBJ1-6; D remains ambiguous. V dropped 2 bases and J dropped 10 bases, with 9 bases sitting between them. The length of the CDR3 is 13 residues. CDR3: CASSLNGESPLHF. CDR3 DNA sequence: TGTGCCAGCAGTTTAAACGGGGAGTCACCCCTCCACTTT.

In its sample, this clone was seen a few times. V and J are TRBV15 and TRBJ1-4; D is perhaps TRBD1 (5 bases). Trimming stripped 1 base from V and 6 bases from J, with 12 bases between. Germline V CDR1 and CDR2: LNHNV, YYDKDF (reference sequence). The CDR3 extends over 15 amino acids. CDR3: CATSRVLTGDEKLFF. The CDR3 DNA is TGTGCCACCAGCAGAGTCTTAACAGGCGATGAAAAACTGTTTTTT.

This rearrangement joins TRBV24-1 to TRBJ2-1, with D maybe TRBD2 (6 bases). This CDR3 contains 16 residues. Trimming removed 4 bases from V and 0 bases from J, with 12 bases in between. Looked up from germline, CDR1 is KGHDR and CDR2 is SFDVKD. The DNA for the CDR3 is TGTGCCACCAGTGACGCAGGGACTTTCTCCTACAATGAGCAGTTCTTC. Amino acid sequence: CATSDAGTFSYNEQFF.

V gene TRBV7-2 combines with J gene TRBJ2-7, with TRBD1 matching over 7 bases. With 5 bases clipped from V and 3 bases from J, the junction kept 10 bases outside the gene matches. The CDR3 runs 15 residues. Germline-derived CDR1 and CDR2 are SGHTA and FQGNSA. CDR3 residues: CASSRTGPEIYEQYF. Here the CDR3 DNA reads TGTGCCAGCAGCCGGACAGGCCCAGAGATCTACGAGCAGTACTTC.

A remark on this clone: The sample has other DNA sequences that encode this CDR3 too. The chain joins TRBV18 to TRBJ2-1; 16 bases are a match to TRBD2. V dropped 0 bases and J dropped 4; count of bases not matched to a gene: 0. The germline gives CDR1 KGHSH, CDR2 LQKENI. The CDR3 is 17 residues long. For the CDR3, the DNA is TGTGCCAGCTCACCACCGGGACTAGCGGGAGGGTACAATGAGCAGTTCTTC. Residues: CASSPPGLAGGYNEQFF.

The V call is TRBV5-1, the J call TRBJ1-1, with D perhaps TRBD1 (6 bases). The V end was cut by 1 base, the J end by 2 bases, with 15 bases between. The CDR3 extends over 16 amino acids. Germline CDR1 and CDR2: SGHRS and YFSETQ. CDR3 residues: CASSLSGGPFNTEAFF. DNA for the CDR3: TGCGCCAGCAGCTTGTCGGGGGGGCCCTTCAACACTGAAGCTTTCTTT.

The chain joins TRBV5-1 to TRBJ2-7; perhaps TRBD1 as D (5 bases). The CDR3 is 14 amino acids. Trimming shortened V by 1 base and J by 4 bases, and 12 bases separated the two germline ends. The germline gives CDR1 SGHRS, CDR2 YFSETQ. The CDR3 region is CASSLLTEPYEQYF. The DNA of the CDR3 is TGCGCCAGCAGCTTGTTGACAGAACCGTACGAGCAGTACTTC. Based on the CDR3 plus reference TRBV5-1 and TRBJ2-7, the full variable domain is KAGVTQTPRYLIKTRGQQVTLSCSPISGHRSVSWYQQTPGQGLQFLFEYFSETQRNKGNFPGRFSGRQFSNSRSEMNVSTLELGDSALYLCASSLLTEPYEQYFGPGTRLTVT.

This clone was counted between two and nine times. The chain uses TRBV7-2 and TRBJ1-5; 7 bases agree with TRBD1. CDR1 is SGHTA, CDR2 FQGNSA, per germline. V shed 2 bases, J shed 2 bases, and the junction held 3 bases outside the gene matches. CDR3 length equals 15 residues. The CDR3 region is CASSLQGGGNQPQHF. For the CDR3, the DNA is TGTGCCAGCAGCTTACAAGGGGGCGGCAATCAGCCCCAGCATTTT.

This chain uses TRBV5-8 with TRBJ2-1; TRBD1 matches at 8 bases. V shed 3 bases, J shed 3 bases, and the junction held 5 bases outside the gene matches. Germline CDR1 SGHTS, CDR2 YDEGEE. The CDR3 length is 15 residues. The CDR3 here is CASSYQGAVYNEQFF. CDR3 coding DNA: TGTGCCAGCAGCTACCAGGGGGCCGTCTACAATGAGCAGTTCTTC.

Turning to this clone: The same CDR3 can be traced to other DNA sequences in this sample. The chain employs TRBV28 and TRBJ1-6; D unclear. The CDR3 loop spans 15 amino acids. Trimming removed 8 bases from V and 0 bases from J, with 11 bases in between. Per the germline V gene, CDR1 is MDHEN and CDR2 is SYDVKM. CDR3 nucleotide sequence: TGTGCCAGCGGCACTGGGAGCTCCTATAATTCACCCCTCCACTTT. Amino acids: CASGTGSSYNSPLHF.

This chain joins TRBV7-9 and TRBJ2-1; 8 bases line up with TRBD1. The CDR3 has 15 amino acids. Trimming took 5 bases from V and 6 from J; bases not matched to a gene: 9. The germline gives CDR1 SEHNR, CDR2 FQNEAQ (reference sequence). The CDR3 DNA reads as TGTGCCAGCAGCCCTCGACTCACAGGGGGCAATGAGCAGTTCTTC. It is translated as CASSPRLTGGNEQFF.

The rearrangement uses TRBV7-2 and TRBJ1-1; 7 bases fit TRBD1. CDR1 SGHTA and CDR2 FQGNSA come from the germline V gene. The CDR3 is 15 amino acids. Unmatched junction bases numbered 5, after V lost 4 bases and J lost 0 bases. CDR3 protein: CASSWGQRMNTEAFF. The CDR3 coding sequence is TGTGCCAGCAGCTGGGGACAGAGAATGAACACTGAAGCTTTCTTT.

The chain has TRBV6-5 and TRBJ1-1; maybe TRBD1 (6 bases). The germline gives CDR1 MNHEY, CDR2 SVGAGI. Trimming removed 6 bases at V and 6 bases at J, with 11 bases between. The CDR3 sequence is 12 residues long. The chain's CDR3 is CASRLGGAEAFF. Written as DNA, the CDR3 is TGTGCCAGCAGATTAGGGGGAGCTGAAGCTTTCTTT.

This chain uses TRBV5-1 with TRBJ1-6; the D gene is possibly TRBD1 (5 bases). This CDR3 has 13 amino acids. Trimming cost V 4 bases and J 10 bases, with 12 bases left between them. Germline CDR1 SGHRS, CDR2 YFSETQ. The chain's CDR3 is CASSQGAGSPLHF. The CDR3 region has the DNA TGCGCCAGCAGCCAAGGGGCAGGATCACCCCTCCACTTT.

The chain carries TRBV24-1 and TRBJ1-2; TRBD1 matches at 9 bases. The V gene's germline CDR1 is KGHDR and CDR2 SFDVKD. V trimming: 4 bases; J trimming: 1 base; junction bases outside the gene matches: 3. The CDR3 runs 15 residues. CDR3 protein: CATSEGTGRNYGYTF. Written as DNA, the CDR3 is TGTGCCACCAGTGAGGGGACAGGGCGTAACTATGGCTACACCTTC.

This clone was observed once. The chain uses TRBV23-1 and TRBJ2-3; the match to TRBD1 covers 7 bases. TRBV23-1 is identified as an open reading frame with a role that is uncertain. V was clipped by 5 bases and J by 2 bases; unmatched bases: 10. CDR3 length: 16 residues. CDR3 in DNA: TGCGCCAGCAGTAACAGGGGCCGATTATCCACAGATACGCAGTATTTT. This codes for CASSNRGRLSTDTQYF.

The V call is TRBV14, the J call TRBJ2-1; no definite D call. Germline V CDR1 and CDR2: SGHDN, FVKESK. This CDR3 contains 13 residues. Trimming stripped 4 bases from V and 6 bases from J, with 10 bases between. CDR3: CASSLQRANEQFF. As DNA, the CDR3 is TGTGCCAGCAGCCTTCAGCGAGCCAATGAGCAGTTCTTC.

This clone was counted only a few times. The J gene is TRBJ2-7, the V gene TRBV5-6; D gene uncertain. V lost 2 bases, J lost 3 bases, and 15 bases lay in between. The CDR3 covers 15 residues. The germline V gene encodes CDR1 SGHDT and CDR2 YYEEEE. In nucleotides, the CDR3 is TGTGCCAGCAGCTTTTATTTGAGAACAGACTACGAGCAGTACTTC. Translating gives CASSFYLRTDYEQYF.

This chain uses TRBV29-1 with TRBJ1-2, with 7 bases that match TRBD1. The germline V gene encodes CDR1 SQVTM and CDR2 ANQGSEA. Trimming removed 7 bases from V and 4 bases from J; junction bases left unmatched: 12. The CDR3 consists of 14 residues. CDR3 coding DNA: TGCAGCGCCTTAACTACAGGGGCAGGCTATGGCTACACCTTC. It specifies CSALTTGAGYGYTF.

The chain employs TRBV2 and TRBJ1-2; the match to TRBD1 covers 7 bases. Germline V gene sequence: CDR1 SNHLY, CDR2 FYNNEI. The J segment lost 7 bases and the V segment lost 6 bases, leaving 11 bases of the junction unmatched. The CDR3 is 14 residues long. This chain's CDR3 is CASSPRTGVGGYTF. CDR3 nucleotide sequence: TGTGCCAGCAGCCCACGAACAGGGGTGGGTGGCTACACCTTC.

In this sample, this clone turned up many times. V gene TRBV7-6 combines with J gene TRBJ2-5; a weak D match, TRBD2 (6 bases). V lost 2 bases and J 1 base, leaving 20 bases between the germline ends. Germline CDR1 SGHVS, CDR2 FNYEAQ. The CDR3 covers 18 residues. The CDR3 region has the DNA TGTGCCAGCAGCTTAAAGCTGAGTAGCGGAGGGATCCAAGAGACCCAGTACTTC. This codes for CASSLKLSSGGIQETQYF.

This chain connects TRBV6-5 to TRBJ1-1; unclear D gene. Germline-derived CDR1 and CDR2 are MNHEY and SVGAGI. Trimming took off 0 bases at V and 3 bases at J, with 5 bases between the two ends. The CDR3 consists of 13 residues. The CDR3 loop reads CASSYSRHTEAFF. The CDR3 DNA reads TGTGCCAGCAGTTACTCGAGGCACACTGAAGCTTTCTTT.

This clone was picked up one time. The CDR3 coding sequence is TGCGCCAGCAGCTTGGCCTTGTCAGGGGGCCCCTATGGCTACACCTTC. Its protein is CASSLALSGGPYGYTF. The V call is TRBV5-1, the J call TRBJ1-2, with TRBD1 matching over 8 bases. V was pared by 0 bases and J by 4 bases, with 8 bases of the junction left unmatched. Germline CDR1 is SGHRS and CDR2 is YFSETQ. CDR3 length: 16 residues.

The table lists this clone with a few counts. The chain has TRBV6-5 and TRBJ1-1; D uncertain. The length of the CDR3 is 13 residues. CDR1 and CDR2 (germline): MNHEY, SVGAGI. V dropped 4 bases and J dropped 8 bases, with 14 bases sitting between them. The CDR3 spells CASSSPTSEEAFF. The CDR3, as DNA: TGTGCCAGCAGTTCCCCCACATCTGAAGAAGCTTTCTTT.

V is TRBV6-5 and J is TRBJ1-2; a weak D match, TRBD1 (5 bases). V dropped 8 bases and J dropped 2 bases, with 12 bases sitting between them. Germline values: CDR1 MNHEY, CDR2 SVGAGI. The CDR3 has 13 amino acids. CDR3 region: CASGLTDNYGYTF. The CDR3 nucleotides read TGTGCCAGCGGTTTGACAGACAACTATGGCTACACCTTC.

J is TRBJ2-7 and V is TRBV20-1; no definite D call. The CDR3 is 11 amino acids. The germline V gene has CDR1 DFQATT and CDR2 SNEGSKA (reference sequence). Trimming removed 6 bases at V and 7 bases at J, with 13 bases between. The CDR3 protein is CSASLIGEQYF. The CDR3 coding sequence is TGCAGTGCGAGCCTGATCGGGGAGCAGTACTTC.

J is TRBJ1-6 and V is TRBV19, with TRBD1 as a possible D gene (6 bases). Trimming took off 10 bases at V and 2 bases at J, with 15 bases between the two ends. The CDR3 has 15 amino acids. From germline, CDR1 is LNHDA and CDR2 SQIVND (reference sequence). The CDR3 is CATRGGAAYNSPLHF. In nucleotides, the CDR3 is TGTGCCACCCGGGGGGGGGCCGCCTATAATTCACCCCTCCACTTT.

This clone was picked up a small number of times. V and J are TRBV5-1 and TRBJ2-7, with 9 nucleotides matching TRBD1. The length of the CDR3 is 16 residues. Germline CDR1 and CDR2: SGHRS and YFSETQ. The junction had 11 bases not matched to a gene; V was cut back by 4 bases and J by 3 bases. The CDR3 spells CASSIQDRGFGYEQYF. CDR3 nucleotide sequence: TGCGCCAGCAGCATTCAGGACAGGGGTTTTGGCTACGAGCAGTACTTC.

This clone showed up just a few times. The chain links TRBV29-1 to TRBJ2-7; weak D call: TRBD2 (5 bases). CDR3 length: 12 residues. Germline-derived CDR1 and CDR2 are SQVTM and ANQGSEA. V lost 4 bases and J 2 bases, leaving 9 bases between the germline ends. CDR3 residues: CSVVEGTYEQYF. CDR3 bases: TGCAGCGTTGTTGAGGGTACCTACGAGCAGTACTTC.

Only a few counts were recorded for this clone. The CDR3 nucleotides are TGTGCCAGCAGCTTCGCCTCGGAGGGCGCTGAAGCTTTCTTT. Encoded protein: CASSFASEGAEAFF. The genes are TRBV7-9 and TRBJ1-1; D unresolved. CDR3 length: 14 amino acids. V was trimmed by 3 bases and J by 6 bases, leaving 14 bases between them. Germline V gene sequence: CDR1 SEHNR, CDR2 FQNEAQ (reference sequence). The full variable domain, rest sourced from reference TRBV7-9 and TRBJ1-1, is DTGVSQNPRHKITKRGQNVTFRCDPISEHNRLYWYRQTLGQGPEFLTYFQNEAQLEKSRLLSDRFSAERPKGSFSTLEIQRTEQGDSAMYLCASSFASEGAEAFFGQGTRLTVV.

CDR3 sequence: CASTTGGQKGYTF. The CDR3 coding sequence is TGTGCCAGCACTACAGGAGGACAGAAAGGCTACACCTTC. V and J are TRBV28 and TRBJ1-2; D is possibly TRBD1 (6 bases). The CDR3 extends over 13 amino acids. V was pared by 7 bases and J by 8 bases, with 17 bases between. Germline values: CDR1 MDHEN, CDR2 SYDVKM.